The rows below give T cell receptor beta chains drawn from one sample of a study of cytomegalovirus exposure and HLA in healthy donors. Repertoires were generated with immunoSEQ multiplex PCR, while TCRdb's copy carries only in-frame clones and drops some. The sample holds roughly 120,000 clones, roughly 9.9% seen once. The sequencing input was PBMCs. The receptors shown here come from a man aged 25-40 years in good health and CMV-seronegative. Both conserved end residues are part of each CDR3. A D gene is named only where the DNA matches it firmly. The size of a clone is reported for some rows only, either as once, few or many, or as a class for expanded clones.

CDR3 DNA: TGTGCCAGTACCCCCGGGACTAGTACATTTGAGCAGTTCTTC; CDR3 protein: CASTPGTSTFEQFF; D gene: TRBD2; V gene: TRBV19; clone size: few; J gene: TRBJ2-1
CDR3 DNA: TGTGCCAGCAGCGTACTAGCGGGAGTCACCGGGGAGCTGTTTTTT; CDR3 protein: CASSVLAGVTGELFF; D gene: TRBD2; V gene: TRBV5-8; clone size: few; J gene: TRBJ2-2
CDR3 DNA: TGTGCCAGCGGCCCTGGGGGGTCTTATTCACCCCTCCACTTT; CDR3 protein: CASGPGGSYSPLHF; D gene: -; V gene: TRBV6-5; clone size: -; J gene: TRBJ1-6
CDR3 DNA: TGTGCCAGCAGTGAATCATCAACAGGGTACTACGAGCAGTACTTC; CDR3 protein: CASSESSTGYYEQYF; D gene: -; V gene: TRBV25-1; clone size: -; J gene: TRBJ2-7
CDR3 DNA: TGTGCCAGCAAAAAGACAGGGGATACCGGGGAGCTGTTTTTT; CDR3 protein: CASKKTGDTGELFF; D gene: TRBD1; V gene: TRBV6-5; clone size: -; J gene: TRBJ2-2
CDR3 DNA: TGTGCCAGCAGCTTAGCCCTGGCCGCCGTGGCCCAGTACTTC; CDR3 protein: CASSLALAAVAQYF; D gene: -; V gene: TRBV11-2; clone size: -; J gene: TRBJ2-5
CDR3 DNA: TGCAGCGTGCTTCTAACCGGGACAGCCAACACCGGGGAGCTGTTTTTT; CDR3 protein: CSVLLTGTANTGELFF; D gene: TRBD1; V gene: TRBV29-1; clone size: -; J gene: TRBJ2-2
CDR3 DNA: TGTGCCTGGAGTGGCTGGGGGCCGCCCTACGAGCAGTACTTC; CDR3 protein: CAWSGWGPPYEQYF; D gene: -; V gene: TRBV30; clone size: few; J gene: TRBJ2-7
CDR3 DNA: TGTGCCAGCTCACCACCGGGAGGGGCGTTGGGCACTGAAGCTTTCTTT; CDR3 protein: CASSPPGGALGTEAFF; D gene: -; V gene: TRBV18; clone size: few; J gene: TRBJ1-1
CDR3 DNA: TGTGCCAGCAGCACCACCCCCTCACTGCGCGACGAGCAGTACTTC; CDR3 protein: CASSTTPSLRDEQYF; D gene: -; V gene: TRBV7-8; clone size: -; J gene: TRBJ2-7
CDR3 DNA: TGTGCCAGTAGTCCCTCTGGGTTCGGGTTAATAAACACCGGGGAGCTGTTTTTT; CDR3 protein: CASSPSGFGLINTGELFF; D gene: -; V gene: TRBV19; clone size: -; J gene: TRBJ2-2
CDR3 DNA: TGTGCCGGTGACAGGCGAAACTATGGCTACACCTTC; CDR3 protein: CAGDRRNYGYTF; D gene: -; V gene: TRBV30; clone size: few; J gene: TRBJ1-2
CDR3 DNA: TGTGCCAGCAGCCCGACAGGTCTCTCTGGAAACACCATATATTTT; CDR3 protein: CASSPTGLSGNTIYF; D gene: -; V gene: TRBV28; clone size: -; J gene: TRBJ1-3
CDR3 DNA: TGTGCCAGTAACTCAGGGGGACGGTCTAACTATGGCTACACCTTC; CDR3 protein: CASNSGGRSNYGYTF; D gene: TRBD1; V gene: TRBV7-9; clone size: -; J gene: TRBJ1-2
CDR3 DNA: TGCGCCAGCAGCCAAGATCGAGGATCGCGGGGCCACGAGCAGTACTTC; CDR3 protein: CASSQDRGSRGHEQYF; D gene: -; V gene: TRBV4-1; clone size: -; J gene: TRBJ2-7
CDR3 DNA: TGCGCCAGCAGCCAAGATAATAGCGACGCTGAGCAGTTCTTC; CDR3 protein: CASSQDNSDAEQFF; D gene: -; V gene: TRBV4-3; clone size: few; J gene: TRBJ2-1
CDR3 DNA: TGCGCCAGCAGCCAACGCCGGTCCAGCGGGGGGACCTACGAGCAGTACTTC; CDR3 protein: CASSQRRSSGGTYEQYF; D gene: TRBD2; V gene: TRBV4-1; clone size: -; J gene: TRBJ2-7
CDR3 DNA: TGTGCCTGGAGTGGGTTAGCGGGAGGTCTGGGGGAGCAGTACTTC; CDR3 protein: CAWSGLAGGLGEQYF; D gene: TRBD2; V gene: TRBV30; clone size: few; J gene: TRBJ2-7
CDR3 DNA: TGTGCCAGCAGTGACCAGGGGACGGCAATCTATGGCTACACCTTC; CDR3 protein: CASSDQGTAIYGYTF; D gene: -; V gene: TRBV6-1; clone size: few; J gene: TRBJ1-2